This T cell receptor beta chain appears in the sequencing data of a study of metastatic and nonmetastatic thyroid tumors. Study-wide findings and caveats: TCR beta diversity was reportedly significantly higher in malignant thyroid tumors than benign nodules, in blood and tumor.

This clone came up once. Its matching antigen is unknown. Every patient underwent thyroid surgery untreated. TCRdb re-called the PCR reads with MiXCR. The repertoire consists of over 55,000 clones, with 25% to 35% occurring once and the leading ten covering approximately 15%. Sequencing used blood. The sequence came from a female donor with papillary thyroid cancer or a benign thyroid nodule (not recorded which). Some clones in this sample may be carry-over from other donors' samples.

CDR3 amino acids: CSARDPREGLTYEQYF. DNA for the CDR3: TGCAGTGCTAGAGATCCCCGGGAGGGCCTCACCTACGAGCAGTACTTC. The chain joins TRBV20-1 to TRBJ2-7; 8 bases agree with TRBD2. The CDR3 contains 16 residues. J lost 2 bases, V lost 0 bases, and 9 bases had no gene match. Germline CDR1 reads DFQATT; CDR2 reads SNEGSKA (reference sequence).